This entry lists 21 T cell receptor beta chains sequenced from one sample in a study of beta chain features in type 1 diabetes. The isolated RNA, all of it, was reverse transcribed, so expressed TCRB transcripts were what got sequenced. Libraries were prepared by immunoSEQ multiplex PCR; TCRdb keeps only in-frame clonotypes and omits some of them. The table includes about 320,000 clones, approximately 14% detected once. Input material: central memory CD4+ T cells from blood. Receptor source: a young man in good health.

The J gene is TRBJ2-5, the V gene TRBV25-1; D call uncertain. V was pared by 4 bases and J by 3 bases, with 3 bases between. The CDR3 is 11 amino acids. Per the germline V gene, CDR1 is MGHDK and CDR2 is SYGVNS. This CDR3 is CASSVKETQYF. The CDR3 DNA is TGTGCCAGCAGTGTAAAAGAGACCCAGTACTTC.

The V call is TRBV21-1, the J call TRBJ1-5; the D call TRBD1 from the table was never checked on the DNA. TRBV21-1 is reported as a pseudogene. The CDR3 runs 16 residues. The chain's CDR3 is CASRLPGDGGNQPQHF. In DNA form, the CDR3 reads TGTGCCAGCAGACTCCCAGGGGACGGTGGCAATCAGCCCCAGCATTTT.

CDR3 sequence reads: CASSLKGLAGTYNEQFF. The CDR3 region has the DNA TGTGCCAGCAGCTTAAAGGGACTAGCGGGGACCTACAATGAGCAGTTCTTC. This chain uses TRBV7-2 with TRBJ2-1; TRBD2 agrees at 13 bases. This CDR3 contains 17 residues. Trimming cost V 2 bases and J 2 bases; bases outside gene matches: 3. Looked up from germline, CDR1 is SGHTA and CDR2 is FQGNSA.

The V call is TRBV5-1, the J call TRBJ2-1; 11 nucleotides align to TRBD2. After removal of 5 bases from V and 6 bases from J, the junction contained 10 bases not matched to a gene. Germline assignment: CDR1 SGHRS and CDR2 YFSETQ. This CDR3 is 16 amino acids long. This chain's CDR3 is CASSRGSGGEVNEQFF. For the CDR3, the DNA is TGCGCCAGCAGTCGCGGTAGCGGGGGGGAGGTCAATGAGCAGTTCTTC. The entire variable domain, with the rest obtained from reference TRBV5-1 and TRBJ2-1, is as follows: KAGVTQTPRYLIKTRGQQVTLSCSPISGHRSVSWYQQTPGQGLQFLFEYFSETQRNKGNFPGRFSGRQFSNSRSEMNVSTLELGDSALYLCASSRGSGGEVNEQFFGPGTRLTVL.

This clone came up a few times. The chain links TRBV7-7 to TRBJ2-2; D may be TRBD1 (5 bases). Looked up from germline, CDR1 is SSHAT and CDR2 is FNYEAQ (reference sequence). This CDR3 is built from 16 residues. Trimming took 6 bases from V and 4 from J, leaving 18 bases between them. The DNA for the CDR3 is TGTGCCAGCAGTGAAGGGGTCAGGGCGGCCACCGGGGAGCTGTTTTTT. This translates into CASSEGVRAATGELFF.

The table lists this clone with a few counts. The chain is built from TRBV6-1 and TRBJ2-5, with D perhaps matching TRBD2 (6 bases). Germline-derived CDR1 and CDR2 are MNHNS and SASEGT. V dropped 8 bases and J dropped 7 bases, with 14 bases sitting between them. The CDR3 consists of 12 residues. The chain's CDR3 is CASAGGVVTQYF. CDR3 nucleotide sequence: TGTGCCAGCGCGGGCGGGGTTGTGACCCAGTACTTC.

The CDR3 region has the DNA TGTGCCAGCAGCAGCCAGACTAGCGGGAGATTATATGAGCAGTTCTTC. Translating gives CASSSQTSGRLYEQFF. The rearrangement links TRBV11-2 to TRBJ2-1; 12 bases fit TRBD2. This CDR3 has 16 residues. Trimming took 5 bases from V and 8 from J; bases not matched to a gene: 10. Germline V gives CDR1 SGHAT, CDR2 FQNNGV.

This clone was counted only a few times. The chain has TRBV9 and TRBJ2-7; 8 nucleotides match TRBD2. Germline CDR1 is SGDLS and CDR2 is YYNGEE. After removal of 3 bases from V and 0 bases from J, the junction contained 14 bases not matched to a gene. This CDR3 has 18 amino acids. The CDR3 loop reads CASSARTSPEVSSYEQYV. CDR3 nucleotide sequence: TGTGCCAGCAGCGCCCGGACTAGCCCGGAGGTTAGCTCCTACGAGCAGTACGTC.

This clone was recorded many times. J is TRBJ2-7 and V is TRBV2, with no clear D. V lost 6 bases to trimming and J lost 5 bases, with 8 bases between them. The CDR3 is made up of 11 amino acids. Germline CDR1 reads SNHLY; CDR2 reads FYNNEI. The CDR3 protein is CASSYVNEQYF. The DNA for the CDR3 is TGTGCCAGCAGCTACGTGAACGAGCAGTACTTC.

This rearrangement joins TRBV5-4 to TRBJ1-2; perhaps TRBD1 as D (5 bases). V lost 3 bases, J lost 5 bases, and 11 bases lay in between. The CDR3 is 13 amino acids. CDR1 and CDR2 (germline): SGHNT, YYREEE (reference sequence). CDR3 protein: CASSYDRGYGYTF. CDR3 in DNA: TGTGCCAGCAGCTACGACAGAGGATATGGCTACACCTTC.

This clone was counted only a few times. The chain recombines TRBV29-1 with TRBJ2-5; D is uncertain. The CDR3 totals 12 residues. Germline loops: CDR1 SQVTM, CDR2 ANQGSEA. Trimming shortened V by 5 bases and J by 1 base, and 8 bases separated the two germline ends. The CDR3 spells CSVLRTQETQYF. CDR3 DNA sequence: TGCAGCGTTTTGAGGACCCAAGAGACCCAGTACTTC.

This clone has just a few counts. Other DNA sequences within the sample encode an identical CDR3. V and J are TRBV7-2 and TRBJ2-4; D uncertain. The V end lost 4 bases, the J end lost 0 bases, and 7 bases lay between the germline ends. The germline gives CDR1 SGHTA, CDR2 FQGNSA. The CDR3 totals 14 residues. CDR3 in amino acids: CASSSRLAKNIQYF. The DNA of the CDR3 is TGTGCCAGCAGCTCCAGGCTAGCCAAAAACATTCAGTACTTC.

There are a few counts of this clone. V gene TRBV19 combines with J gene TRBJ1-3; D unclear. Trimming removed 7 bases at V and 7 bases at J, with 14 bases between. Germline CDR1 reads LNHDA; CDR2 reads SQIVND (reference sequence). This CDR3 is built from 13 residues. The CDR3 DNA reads TGTGCCAGTACCGCTGTGAGCGGTAACACCATATATTTT. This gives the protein CASTAVSGNTIYF.

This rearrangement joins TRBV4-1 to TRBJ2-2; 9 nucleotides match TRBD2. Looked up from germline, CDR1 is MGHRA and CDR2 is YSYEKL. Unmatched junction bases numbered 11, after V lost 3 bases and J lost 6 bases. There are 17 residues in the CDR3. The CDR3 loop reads CASSQSPAASGAGELFF. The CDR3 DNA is TGCGCCAGCAGCCAGAGCCCAGCGGCTAGCGGGGCCGGGGAGCTGTTTTTT.

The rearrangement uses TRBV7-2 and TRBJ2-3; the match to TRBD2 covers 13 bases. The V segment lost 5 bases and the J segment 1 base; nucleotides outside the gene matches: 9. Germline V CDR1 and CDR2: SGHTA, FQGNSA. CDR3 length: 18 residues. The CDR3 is CASSQGLAGPQGTDTQYF. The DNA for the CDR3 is TGTGCCAGCAGCCAGGGACTAGCGGGGCCGCAGGGCACAGATACGCAGTATTTT.

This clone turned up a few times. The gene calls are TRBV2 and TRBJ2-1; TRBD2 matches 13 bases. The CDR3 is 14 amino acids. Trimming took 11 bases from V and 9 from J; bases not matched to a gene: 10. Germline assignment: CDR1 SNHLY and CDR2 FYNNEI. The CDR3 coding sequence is TGTGCCGTATCCGGGACTAGCGGGATGGGTGAGCAGTTCTTC. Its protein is CAVSGTSGMGEQFF. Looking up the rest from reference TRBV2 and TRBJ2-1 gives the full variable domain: EPEVTQTPSHQVTQMGQEVILRCVPISNHLYFYWYRQILGQKVEFLVSFYNNEISEKSEIFDDQFSVERPDGSNFTLKIRSTKLEDSAMYFCAVSGTSGMGEQFFGPGTRLTVL.

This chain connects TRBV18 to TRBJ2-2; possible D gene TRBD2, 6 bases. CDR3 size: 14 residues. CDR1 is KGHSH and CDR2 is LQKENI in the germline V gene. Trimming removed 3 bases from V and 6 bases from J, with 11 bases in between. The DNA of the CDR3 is TGTGCCAGCTCACCTGGCGGGGCCTCCGGGGAGCTGTTTTTT. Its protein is CASSPGGASGELFF.

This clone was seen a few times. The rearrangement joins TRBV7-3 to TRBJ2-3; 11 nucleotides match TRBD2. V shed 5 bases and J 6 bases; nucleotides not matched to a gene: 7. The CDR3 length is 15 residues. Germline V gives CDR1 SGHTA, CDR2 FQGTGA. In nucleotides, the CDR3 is TGTGCCAGCAGCCAACTAGCGGGAGCTAGGGATACGCAGTATTTT. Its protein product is CASSQLAGARDTQYF.

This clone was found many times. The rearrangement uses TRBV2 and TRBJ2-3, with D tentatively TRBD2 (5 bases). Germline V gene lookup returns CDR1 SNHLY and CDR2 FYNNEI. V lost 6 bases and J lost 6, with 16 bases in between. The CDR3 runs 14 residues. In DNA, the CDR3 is TGTGCCAGCAGGCAGCCCGGGATCGGGGATACGCAGTATTTT. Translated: CASRQPGIGDTQYF.

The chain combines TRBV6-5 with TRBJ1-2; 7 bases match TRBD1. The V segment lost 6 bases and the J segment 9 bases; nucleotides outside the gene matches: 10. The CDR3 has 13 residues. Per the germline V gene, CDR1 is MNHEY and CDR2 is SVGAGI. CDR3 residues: CASSTFTGERYTF. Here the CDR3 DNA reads TGTGCCAGCAGCACATTTACAGGGGAGCGCTACACCTTC.

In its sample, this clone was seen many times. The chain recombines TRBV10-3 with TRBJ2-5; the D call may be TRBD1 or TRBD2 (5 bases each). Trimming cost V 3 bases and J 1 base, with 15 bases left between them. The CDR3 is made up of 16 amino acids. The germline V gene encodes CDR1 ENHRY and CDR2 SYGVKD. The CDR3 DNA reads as TGTGCCATCAGTGATCCATCCGGGACCAGCCAAGAGACCCAGTACTTC. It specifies CAISDPSGTSQETQYF.